The clone carrying this T cell receptor (beta chain) appeared a few times. The antigen is undetermined. V dropped 4 bases and J dropped 0 bases, with 22 bases sitting between them. Germline CDR1 and CDR2: SGDLS and YYNGEE. CDR3 length: 19 residues. The data stem from a study of human T cells and chemical hapten exposure. Study details: Women made up most patients, who had alopecia areata, totalis or universalis.

TCRdb independently ran MiXCR on the RACE reads; one entry per CDR3 protein. The table has over 35,000 distinct CDR3 sequences, 8% to 9% seen once. Time point given: patch test 2, 6 weeks after DPC sensitization. As for treatment: therapeutic diphenylcyclopropenone sensitization with weekly scalp DPC. Study-wide results and caveats: Sensitizing to DPC left TCRs with a frequency above 1 in 1000 unaltered.

The chain has TRBV9 and TRBJ2-2, with D perhaps matching TRBD1 or TRBD2 (6 bases each). The sequence was collected from a middle-aged woman with alopecia areata. Some clones in this sample may be carry-over from other donors' samples. The sample consisted of whole blood, taken in connection with sensitization to the hapten diphenylcyclopropenone (DPC). The CDR3 is CASSPRGGRTKANTGELFF. The CDR3 DNA follows: TGTGCCAGCAGCCCCCGAGGGGGGAGAACCAAGGCGAACACCGGGGAGCTGTTTTTT.